Presented here are 3 T cell receptor beta chains from one specimen sequenced in a study of patients and donors after allogeneic stem cell transplantation. One entry per CDR3 protein, called by TCRdb with MiXCR from the RT-PCR reads. The profile covers approximately 160,000 distinct CDR3 sequences, with 24% appearing a single time and roughly a quarter taken by the ten largest. What was sequenced was blood, either unsorted or a sorted T cell fraction (not recorded which). Source of these receptors: a human donor who was either an allogeneic HSCT recipient or a stem cell or donor lymphocyte infusion donor (not recorded which). It is not recorded whose cells these are; they may come from a transplant donor.

DNA of the CDR3: TGCGCCAGCAGCCCGAATAGGGGACAGGGGCGGAATACGCAGTATTTT. Translation: CASSPNRGQGRNTQYF. The chain joins TRBV5-1 to TRBJ2-3; 10 bases agree with TRBD1. The germline V gene encodes CDR1 SGHRS and CDR2 YFSETQ. The CDR3 runs to 16 residues. V was clipped by 4 bases and J by 7 bases; unmatched bases: 12.

This sequence joins TRBV9 and TRBJ1-4; 7 positions match TRBD1. CDR3 length: 15 amino acids. V shed 3 bases and J 7 bases; nucleotides not matched to a gene: 9. Germline-derived CDR1 and CDR2 are SGDLS and YYNGEE. Here the CDR3 DNA reads TGTGCCAGCAGCGACGGGACAGCCGGAGGTGAAAAACTGTTTTTT. It codes for CASSDGTAGGEKLFF.

Written as DNA, the CDR3 is TGTGCCAGCAGCCAACTAGCGGCCCCCTACGAGCAGTACTTC. Translation: CASSQLAAPYEQYF. V gene TRBV3-1 combines with J gene TRBJ2-7; 7 bases match TRBD2. The ends lost 2 bases at V and 2 bases at J; junction bases unmatched: 3. The CDR3 loop spans 14 amino acids. The V gene's germline CDR1 is LGHDT and CDR2 YNNKEL (reference sequence).